Listed below are T cell receptor beta chains from one sample, sequenced in a study of blood T cell repertoires in COVID-19. Produced via immunoSEQ multiplex PCR; TCRdb's table is partial and in-frame only. The table records tens of thousands of clones, 85% of them present only once. The sequenced material came from peripheral blood. These receptors came from a man older than 75 with acute or convalescent COVID-19. The CDR3 runs from the conserved cysteine through the conserved F or W. The D gene is left open where the match is weak. Clone sizes are given selectively: once, few, many, or a class where the clone is expanded.

V gene	clone size	D gene	CDR3 length	J gene	CDR3 DNA	CDR3 protein
TRBV4-3	.	.	15	TRBJ2-5	TGCGCCAGCAGCCAAGACCCCGGGAGAAAAGAGACCCAGTACTTC	CASSQDPGRKETQYF
TRBV24-1	.	.	13	TRBJ2-5	TGTGCCACCAGTGATGTAGTTATGGAGACCCAGTACTTC	CATSDVVMETQYF
TRBV6-2/TRBV6-3	.	.	17	TRBJ1-1	TGTGCCAGCAGTTACTCATTGGGCAGGGGAGCGTCCACTGAAGCTTTCTTT	CASSYSLGRGASTEAFF
TRBV6-2/TRBV6-3	few	.	16	TRBJ1-5	TGTGCCAGCAGTTACCACGGTGATTACGGCAATCAGCCCCAGCATTTT	CASSYHGDYGNQPQHF
TRBV29-1	.	.	12	TRBJ2-1	TGCAGCGTGGGAGCTTCCGGCTATGAGCAGTTCTTC	CSVGASGYEQFF
TRBV7-6	.	TRBD1	18	TRBJ2-7	TGTGCCAGCAGCTTATCTCCTCCCTCGGGACAGGGGGCGAGGGAGCAGTACTTC	CASSLSPPSGQGAREQYF
TRBV6-2/TRBV6-3	few	TRBD1	17	TRBJ1-5	TGTGCCAGCAGTTACCCTGGGACAGTTTTTGGCAATCAGCCCCAGCATTTT	CASSYPGTVFGNQPQHF
TRBV28	.	.	16	TRBJ1-2	TGTGCCAGCAGTTTCTTCCACAGGGAAGTCGACTATGGCTACACCTTC	CASSFFHREVDYGYTF
TRBV7-8	.	.	12	TRBJ1-2	TGTGCCAGCAGCCGAGTCAGTGATGGCTACACCTTC	CASSRVSDGYTF
TRBV6-2/TRBV6-3	.	.	13	TRBJ2-1	TGTGCCAGCAGCCTCCGGGTCTACAATGAGCAGTTCTTC	CASSLRVYNEQFF
TRBV10-2	.	TRBD2	15	TRBJ2-7	TGCGCCAGCAGTGAGCTGGGACTAGCGGGACGTGAGCAGTACTTC	CASSELGLAGREQYF
TRBV5-1	.	TRBD2	15	TRBJ2-3	TGCGCCAGCAGCCTTAGCGGGGGGGCGGGAGATACGCAGTATTTT	CASSLSGGAGDTQYF